This T cell receptor (beta chain) was recovered during a study of blood T cell repertoires in COVID-19. About the study: Researchers got acute and convalescent COVID-19 samples from the United States, Italy and Spain.

Profiling relied on immunoSEQ multiplex PCR, and the TCRdb table lists in-frame clones only, not all of them. Of 200,000 or so clones listed, 88% are singletons. The CDR3 contains 13 residues. Germline V gives CDR1 SGHRS, CDR2 YFSETQ. The V end was cut by 0 bases, the J end by 11 bases, with 11 bases between. This chain connects TRBV5-1 to TRBJ2-2; tentative D call: TRBD1 (5 bases). This clonotype was sampled from a woman aged 25-40 years who had recovered from COVID-19. Specimen: PBMCs or T cells enriched from blood (not recorded which). This chain's CDR3 is CASSLVGASELFF. The CDR3 nucleotides read TGCGCCAGCAGCTTGGTAGGGGCCTCAGAGCTGTTTTTT. The entire variable domain, with the rest obtained from reference TRBV5-1 and TRBJ2-2, is as follows: KAGVTQTPRYLIKTRGQQVTLSCSPISGHRSVSWYQQTPGQGLQFLFEYFSETQRNKGNFPGRFSGRQFSNSRSEMNVSTLELGDSALYLCASSLVGASELFFGEGSRLTVL.